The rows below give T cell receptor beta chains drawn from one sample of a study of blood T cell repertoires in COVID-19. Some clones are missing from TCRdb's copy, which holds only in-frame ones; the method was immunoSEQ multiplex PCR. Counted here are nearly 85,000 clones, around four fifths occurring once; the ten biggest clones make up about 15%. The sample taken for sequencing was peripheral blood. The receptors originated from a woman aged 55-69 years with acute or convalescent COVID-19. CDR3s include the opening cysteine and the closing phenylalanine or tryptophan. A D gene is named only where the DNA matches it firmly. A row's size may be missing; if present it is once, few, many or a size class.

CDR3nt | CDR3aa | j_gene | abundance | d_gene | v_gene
TGTGCCAGCAGCTCGCAAGAGACCCAGTACTTC | CASSSQETQYF | TRBJ2-5 | NA | NA | TRBV11-3
TGTGCCAGCAGTGTGGCGGGTATTATGAACACTGAAGCTTTCTTT | CASSVAGIMNTEAFF | TRBJ1-1 | NA | NA | TRBV9
TGTGCCAGCAGCTTATGGGGAGGGAGCACTAATGAAAAACTGTTTTTT | CASSLWGGSTNEKLFF | TRBJ1-4 | NA | NA | TRBV7-9
TGTGCCAGCAGCTTAGAGCCGAACACTGAAGCTTTCTTT | CASSLEPNTEAFF | TRBJ1-1 | NA | NA | TRBV7-9
TGTGCCAGCAGCCACCTAAGACAGGGTAACTATGGCTACACCTTC | CASSHLRQGNYGYTF | TRBJ1-2 | few | TRBD1 | TRBV4-2
TGTGCCAGCAGCCCGCCCGACCTAGTGAGGGCCCTAGGAAATGGCTACACCTTC | CASSPPDLVRALGNGYTF | TRBJ1-2 | NA | NA | TRBV3-1/TRBV3-2
TGTGCCAGCAGCTCAGAACCCCGACACCTTGAAGCTTTCTTT | CASSSEPRHLEAFF | TRBJ1-1 | few | NA | TRBV7-9
TGCGCCAGCAGCCAAGGGGCAGGGGAGTTAAATCAGCCCCAGCATTTT | CASSQGAGELNQPQHF | TRBJ1-5 | NA | NA | TRBV4-3
TGTGCCAGTAGTATATCAGGGCCCTTCCACGAGCAGTACTTC | CASSISGPFHEQYF | TRBJ2-7 | NA | NA | TRBV19
TGTGCCAGCAGCCGAGAACAGGCGGGGGAGCTGTTTTTT | CASSREQAGELFF | TRBJ2-2 | NA | NA | TRBV3-1/TRBV3-2
TGTGCCAGCAGCCCCGACAGCTCTCAGCCCCAGCATTTT | CASSPDSSQPQHF | TRBJ1-5 | NA | NA | TRBV7-2
TGCGCCAGCAGCCTAGGACTAGCGGGCTACCAAGAGACCCAGTACTTC | CASSLGLAGYQETQYF | TRBJ2-5 | NA | TRBD2 | TRBV5-1
TGTGCCAGCAGCCAAGATAAGGGGCAGTGGGGAAACACCATATATTTT | CASSQDKGQWGNTIYF | TRBJ1-3 | NA | NA | TRBV3-1/TRBV3-2
TGCGCCAGCAGCTTGACCCAGGGGGAAGCTTTCTTT | CASSLTQGEAFF | TRBJ1-1 | NA | NA | TRBV5-1
TGTGCCAGCAGTGACTCTGAGTATGGCTACACCTTC | CASSDSEYGYTF | TRBJ1-2 | NA | NA | TRBV6-4